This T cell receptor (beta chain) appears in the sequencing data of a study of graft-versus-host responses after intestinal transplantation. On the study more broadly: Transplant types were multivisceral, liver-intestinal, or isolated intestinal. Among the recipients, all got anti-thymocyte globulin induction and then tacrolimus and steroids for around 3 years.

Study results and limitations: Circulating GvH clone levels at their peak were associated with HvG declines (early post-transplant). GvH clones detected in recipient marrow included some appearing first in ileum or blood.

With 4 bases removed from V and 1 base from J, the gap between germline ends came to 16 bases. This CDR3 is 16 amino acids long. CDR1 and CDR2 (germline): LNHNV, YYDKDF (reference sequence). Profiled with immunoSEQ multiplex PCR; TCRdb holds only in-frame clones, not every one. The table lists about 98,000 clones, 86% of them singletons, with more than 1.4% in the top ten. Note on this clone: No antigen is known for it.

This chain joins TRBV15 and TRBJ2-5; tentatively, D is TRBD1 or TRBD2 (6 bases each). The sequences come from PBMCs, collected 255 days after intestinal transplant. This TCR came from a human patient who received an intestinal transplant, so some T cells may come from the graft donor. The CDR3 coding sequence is TGTGCCACCAGCACGAACCTGAGGGGGGTCCAAGAGACCCAGTACTTC. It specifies CATSTNLRGVQETQYF.